Listed below are T cell receptor beta chains from one sample, sequenced in a study of radiation and T cells in renal cell carcinoma. Assay used: immunoSEQ multiplex PCR; TCRdb lists only in-frame clones, some missing. Altogether some 110,000 clones are present, roughly four fifths being singletons, with the ten largest covering under 4%. The sequences come from blood, collected from a patient whose treatment included radiotherapy and nephrectomy. Receptors originate from a woman aged 55-69 years with renal cell carcinoma. CDR3s include the opening cysteine and the closing phenylalanine or tryptophan. The order of the fields is J gene, D gene, V gene, clone size, CDR3 protein, CDR3 DNA. The D gene is left open where the match is weak. Clone size appears in some rows only: once, few, many, or a class for an expanded clone.

>TRBJ1-3|-|TRBV11-2|-
CASSLVLGAASGNTIYF
TGTGCCAGCAGCTTAGTCCTGGGAGCAGCCTCTGGAAACACCATATATTTT
>TRBJ2-1|-|TRBV7-6|-
CASSEQGVYNEQFF
TGTGCCAGCAGCGAACAGGGAGTTTACAATGAGCAGTTCTTC
>TRBJ2-7|-|TRBV29-1|once
CSVGIPRAEQYF
TGCAGCGTTGGGATACCTAGGGCTGAGCAGTACTTC
>TRBJ2-7|-|TRBV2|-
CASKPLSRDVYEQYF
TGTGCCAGCAAACCCCTATCCCGGGATGTTTACGAGCAGTACTTC
>TRBJ1-2|TRBD1|TRBV19|few
CASSPRQGAFFASNYGYTF
TGTGCCAGTAGTCCTCGACAGGGGGCCTTTTTTGCTTCTAACTATGGCTACACCTTC
>TRBJ2-5|-|TRBV5-1|-
CASSLDGTAEETQYF
TGCGCCAGCAGCTTGGATGGGACTGCCGAAGAGACCCAGTACTTC
>TRBJ1-2|TRBD1|TRBV6-5|once
CASSPGTGYGYTF
TGTGCCAGCAGTCCCGGGACAGGCTATGGCTACACCTTC
>TRBJ1-4|TRBD1|TRBV6-1|few
CASSEGTGGGEKLFF
TGTGCCAGCAGTGAAGGCACAGGGGGCGGTGAAAAACTGTTTTTT
>TRBJ2-7|TRBD1|TRBV9|-
CASSVRDRGYEQYF
TGTGCCAGCAGCGTCAGGGACAGGGGCTACGAGCAGTACTTC
>TRBJ1-1|TRBD1|TRBV4-3|-
CASSPRDRGNTEAFF
TGCGCCAGCAGCCCCCGGGACAGGGGAAACACTGAAGCTTTCTTT
>TRBJ2-1|TRBD2|TRBV7-7|-
CASSLKAGGWQFF
TGTGCTAGCAGCTTAAAGGCGGGGGGCTGGCAGTTCTTC
>TRBJ1-4|TRBD1|TRBV5-5|-
CASSLAGTDEKLFF
TGTGCCAGCAGCTTGGCCGGGACAGATGAAAAACTGTTTTTT
>TRBJ2-7|-|TRBV10-3|-
CAISETLNYEQYF
TGTGCCATCAGTGAGACACTTAACTACGAGCAGTACTTC
>TRBJ2-5|TRBD2|TRBV27|-
CASSLLGGRTSSQETQYF
TGTGCCAGCAGTTTATTGGGCGGGAGGACCAGTAGCCAAGAGACCCAGTACTTC
>TRBJ1-2|-|TRBV7-2|-
CASSPRAGDGYTF
TGTGCCAGCAGCCCAAGGGCAGGGGATGGCTACACCTTC
>TRBJ2-6|TRBD1|TRBV5-1|-
CASSPRDRGPPGANVLTF
TGCGCCAGCAGCCCCCGGGACAGGGGTCCCCCTGGGGCCAACGTCCTGACTTTC
>TRBJ1-1|TRBD1|TRBV5-4|-
CASSGTGGAPGGEAFF
TGTGCCAGCAGCGGAACAGGGGGCGCGCCTGGAGGTGAAGCTTTCTTT
>TRBJ2-3|-|TRBV28|-
CASSFSGQDYGTDTQYF
TGTGCCAGCAGTTTCTCCGGACAAGACTATGGCACAGATACGCAGTATTTT
>TRBJ2-7|TRBD2|TRBV27|few
CASSSPASGTYEQYF
TGTGCCAGCAGTTCCCCGGCTAGCGGGACCTACGAGCAGTACTTC
>TRBJ1-2|-|TRBV6-5|-
CASSYTTVYGYTF
TGTGCCAGCAGTTACACGACAGTCTATGGCTACACCTTC
>TRBJ1-6|-|TRBV11-2|-
CASSLNGGSYNSPLHF
TGTGCCAGCAGCTTAAACGGGGGTTCTTATAATTCACCCCTCCACTTT
>TRBJ2-2|-|TRBV18|-
CASSPGRENTGELFF
TGTGCCAGCTCACCGGGACGGGAGAACACCGGGGAGCTGTTTTTT
>TRBJ1-2|TRBD1|TRBV28|-
CASSPDRVGYTF
TGTGCCAGCAGCCCTGACAGGGTTGGCTACACCTTC
>TRBJ2-1|TRBD2|TRBV10-3|-
CAISERLAGGNNEQFF
TGTGCCATCAGTGAGCGACTAGCGGGAGGAAACAATGAGCAGTTCTTC
>TRBJ1-1|-|TRBV5-1|-
CASSLAEGLNTEAFF
TGCGCCAGCAGCTTGGCCGAGGGTTTGAACACTGAAGCTTTCTTT
>TRBJ1-4|-|TRBV18|once
CASSPYRVPGGEKLFF
TGTGCCAGCTCACCCTACCGGGTCCCCGGAGGGGAAAAACTGTTTTTT
>TRBJ1-3|-|TRBV5-6|-
CASSLWNGNTIYF
TGTGCCAGCAGCTTGTGGAACGGAAACACCATATATTTT
>TRBJ1-3|-|TRBV7-2|once
CASGYSSGNTIYF
TGTGCCAGCGGTTACTCCTCTGGAAACACCATATATTTT